The 4 T cell receptor beta chains below all came from one sample that was sequenced in a study of vaccination and CD4 T cells after COVID-19. These receptors' targets are unknown. The treatment is: roughly ten-day PBMC culture with coronavirus spike peptide pools or control peptides (ViraFEST assay). Oncomine TCR Beta short-read sequencing was applied to DNA from cultured CD4+ T cells. TCRdb fed the PCR reads into MiXCR, producing one record per CDR3 protein. This table has some 25,000 distinct CDR3 sequences, 40% to 50% appearing once. The specimen sequenced was CD4+ T cells from blood, cultured in vitro. These receptors were collected from a human donor who had recovered from COVID-19.

A few counts support this clonotype. The chain carries TRBV6-2 or TRBV6-3 and TRBJ1-5; D perhaps matches TRBD1 (6 bases). V was trimmed by 8 bases and J by 9 bases, leaving 17 bases between them. Germline lookup yields CDR1 MNHEY and CDR2 SVGEGT. This CDR3 contains 13 residues. CDR3 loop: CASGGGLRAPQHF. The CDR3 nucleotides are TGTGCCAGCGGAGGGGGTTTGAGGGCGCCCCAGCATTTT.

This clonotype was seen only a few times. This rearrangement joins TRBV6-1 to TRBJ1-5; D unresolved. Germline V CDR1 and CDR2: MNHNS, SASEGT. The CDR3 extends over 13 amino acids. The V and J ends lost 1 base and 6 bases respectively, with 7 bases between them. For the CDR3, the DNA is TGTGCCAGCAGTGAAGTCAGAAGTCAGCCCCAGCATTTT. It specifies CASSEVRSQPQHF.

V usage is TRBV20-1 and J usage is TRBJ1-1, with D perhaps matching TRBD1 (6 bases). This CDR3 is 14 amino acids long. Per the germline V gene, CDR1 is DFQATT and CDR2 is SNEGSKA (reference sequence). The V and J ends lost 6 bases and 1 base respectively, with 15 bases between them. The CDR3 reads CSAMGHSWNTEAFF. The CDR3 DNA reads as TGCAGTGCCATGGGACATTCTTGGAACACTGAAGCTTTCTTT.

This chain uses TRBV7-8 with TRBJ1-2, with D maybe TRBD1 (5 bases). The CDR3 length is 16 residues. Trimming took 5 bases from V and 2 from J, leaving 18 bases between them. CDR1 SGHVS and CDR2 FQNEAQ come from the germline V gene. The CDR3 is CASSPPRGSGNYGYTF. The CDR3 region has the DNA TGTGCCAGCAGCCCACCTCGAGGATCAGGGAACTATGGCTACACCTTC.